The rows below give T cell receptor beta chains drawn from one sample of a study of blood T cells in healthy people across ages. TCRdb called the 5' RACE reads again in MiXCR, with one record for every CDR3 protein. Of about 650,000 distinct CDR3 sequences listed, about a third were seen once; the top ten hold over 15%. What was sequenced was blood. All receptors come from a woman aged 80 or over in good health. Both conserved end residues are part of each CDR3. A D gene is named only where the DNA matches it firmly. Clone size is stated in some rows and not others, as once, few, many or a class when expanded.

J: TRBJ1-2
size: many
V: TRBV14
D: TRBD1
CDR3: CASSPIDRGGYGYTF
DNA: TGTGCCAGCAGCCCTATTGACAGGGGTGGCTATGGCTACACCTTC

J: TRBJ2-1
size: many
V: TRBV27
D: NA
CDR3: CASNPATFRSYNEQFF
DNA: TGTGCCAGCAACCCGGCCACCTTTCGCTCCTACAATGAGCAGTTCTTC

J: TRBJ2-7
size: many
V: TRBV6-5
D: NA
CDR3: CASFNSYEQYF
DNA: TGTGCCAGCTTTAACTCCTACGAGCAGTACTTC

J: TRBJ2-1
size: NA
V: TRBV7-3
D: TRBD1
CDR3: CASSSGTGGGMNEQFF
DNA: TGTGCCAGCAGCTCGGGTACAGGGGGTGGGATGAATGAGCAGTTCTTC

J: TRBJ2-7
size: many
V: TRBV5-1
D: TRBD1
CDR3: CASSRDWTGGVEQYF
DNA: TGCGCCAGCAGCAGAGACTGGACAGGGGGCGTCGAGCAGTACTTC

J: TRBJ2-3
size: NA
V: TRBV7-9
D: TRBD2
CDR3: CASSSASGGLSDTQYF
DNA: TGCGCCAGCAGCTCCGCGAGCGGGGGTCTCTCAGATACGCAGTATTTT

J: TRBJ2-5
size: many
V: TRBV9
D: TRBD2
CDR3: CASSASGGSQETQYF
DNA: TGTGCCAGCAGCGCTAGCGGGGGCAGTCAAGAGACCCAGTACTTC

J: TRBJ1-2
size: many
V: TRBV6-2/TRBV6-3
D: NA
CDR3: CASTRDGYGYTF
DNA: TGTGCCAGCACTCGGGACGGCTATGGCTACACCTTC

J: TRBJ2-6
size: NA
V: TRBV6-2/TRBV6-3
D: NA
CDR3: CASSTGRLSGANVLTF
DNA: TGTGCCAGCAGTACAGGGAGACTTTCTGGGGCCAACGTCCTGACTTTC

J: TRBJ1-6
size: NA
V: TRBV6-5
D: NA
CDR3: CASSYWSIRGISPLHF
DNA: TGTGCCAGCAGTTACTGGTCAATCAGGGGAATTTCACCCCTCCACTTT

J: TRBJ1-5
size: many
V: TRBV20-1
D: NA
CDR3: CSARQHNQPQHF
DNA: TGCAGTGCTAGACAGCACAATCAGCCCCAGCATTTT

J: TRBJ2-5
size: many
V: TRBV18
D: TRBD1
CDR3: CASSPRTGKETQYF
DNA: TGTGCCAGCTCACCGCGGACAGGGAAGGAGACCCAGTACTTC

J: TRBJ2-4
size: many
V: TRBV28
D: TRBD2
CDR3: CASSLSGTSGNIQYF
DNA: TGTGCCAGCAGTTTATCCGGGACTAGCGGAAACATTCAGTACTTC

J: TRBJ2-1
size: NA
V: TRBV13
D: NA
CDR3: CASSLVKETSSYNEQFF
DNA: TGTGCCAGCAGCTTAGTCAAGGAGACTAGCTCCTACAATGAGCAGTTCTTC

J: TRBJ1-1
size: NA
V: TRBV29-1
D: NA
CDR3: CSVEPVAGRGRGTEAFF
DNA: TGCAGCGTTGAACCGGTCGCCGGTCGGGGGCGCGGCACTGAAGCTTTCTTT

J: TRBJ1-6
size: few
V: TRBV28
D: TRBD1
CDR3: CASSFSNRGILSSPLHF
DNA: TGTGCCAGCAGTTTTTCGAACAGGGGGATCCTCTCTTCACCCCTCCACTTT

J: TRBJ2-7
size: NA
V: TRBV7-6
D: TRBD2
CDR3: CASSLGSGSGYNEQYF
DNA: TGTGCCAGCAGCTTGGGTAGCGGGAGCGGGTACAATGAGCAGTACTTC

J: TRBJ1-6
size: many
V: TRBV18
D: NA
CDR3: CASSPPSGPNSPLHF
DNA: TGTGCCAGCTCACCACCATCCGGCCCGAATTCACCCCTCCACTTT

J: TRBJ1-2
size: many
V: TRBV20-1
D: TRBD1
CDR3: CSAAGQGDYGYTF
DNA: TGCAGTGCAGCGGGACAGGGGGACTATGGCTACACCTTC

J: TRBJ1-6
size: few
V: TRBV6-1
D: TRBD1
CDR3: CASSPKTGKDSPLHF
DNA: TGTGCCAGCAGTCCGAAGACAGGGAAAGATTCACCCCTCCACTTT

J: TRBJ1-1
size: NA
V: TRBV5-1
D: NA
CDR3: CASSPDGELNTEAFF
DNA: TGCGCCAGCAGCCCGGACGGGGAATTGAACACTGAAGCTTTCTTT

J: TRBJ1-2
size: many
V: TRBV7-2
D: TRBD1
CDR3: CASSPGLDRGYGYTF
DNA: TGTGCCAGCAGCCCCGGACTCGACAGGGGCTATGGCTACACCTTC

J: TRBJ2-3
size: NA
V: TRBV5-1
D: NA
CDR3: CASSIGVSSGTGTDTQYF
DNA: TGCGCCAGCAGCATTGGGGTTAGTAGCGGGACAGGGACAGATACGCAGTATTTT

J: TRBJ2-3
size: NA
V: TRBV12-3/TRBV12-4
D: NA
CDR3: CASSLTSPRADTQYF
DNA: TGTGCCAGCAGCTTGACCAGCCCGAGGGCAGATACGCAGTATTTT

J: TRBJ2-7
size: NA
V: TRBV13
D: NA
CDR3: CASSLGIGQSYEQYF
DNA: TGTGCCAGCAGCTTAGGAATAGGACAGAGCTACGAGCAGTACTTC

J: TRBJ2-3
size: once
V: TRBV7-2
D: NA
CDR3: CASSLQLDTQYF
DNA: TGTGCCAGCAGCTTACAGCTCGATACGCAGTATTTT

J: TRBJ1-4
size: NA
V: TRBV29-1
D: NA
CDR3: CSAGEDEKLFF
DNA: TGCAGCGCAGGAGAGGACGAAAAACTGTTTTTT

J: TRBJ1-2
size: many
V: TRBV6-2/TRBV6-3
D: NA
CDR3: CASSVGPGGIYGYTF
DNA: TGTGCCAGCAGTGTGGGGCCAGGAGGTATCTATGGCTACACCTTC

J: TRBJ1-4
size: many
V: TRBV29-1
D: NA
CDR3: CSAREPNEKLFF
DNA: TGCAGCGCACGGGAACCAAATGAAAAACTGTTTTTT

J: TRBJ1-1
size: many
V: TRBV5-1
D: NA
CDR3: CASSLDLSGPHEAFF
DNA: TGCGCCAGCAGCTTGGATTTATCAGGGCCCCATGAAGCTTTCTTT

J: TRBJ2-7
size: NA
V: TRBV6-2/TRBV6-3
D: NA
CDR3: CASSNRGGSYEQYF
DNA: TGTGCCAGCAGTAACAGGGGGGGCTCCTACGAGCAGTACTTC

J: TRBJ1-4
size: NA
V: TRBV5-1
D: NA
CDR3: CASSLEGQVNEKLFF
DNA: TGCGCCAGCAGCTTGGAAGGGCAGGTGAATGAAAAACTGTTTTTT

J: TRBJ1-6
size: few
V: TRBV4-1
D: NA
CDR3: CASSQDTGLWSPLHF
DNA: TGCGCCAGCAGCCAAGACACAGGATTATGGTCACCCCTCCACTTT

J: TRBJ2-6
size: many
V: TRBV6-1
D: NA
CDR3: CASDSFSGANVLTF
DNA: TGTGCCAGCGACAGTTTCTCTGGGGCCAACGTCCTGACTTTC

J: TRBJ2-2
size: many
V: TRBV7-9
D: NA
CDR3: CASSPAVGGDPGELFF
DNA: TGTGCCAGCAGCCCGGCTGTGGGTGGAGATCCAGGGGAGCTGTTTTTT

J: TRBJ1-2
size: many
V: TRBV5-1
D: NA
CDR3: CASSLDGSYGYTF
DNA: TGTGCCAGCAGCTTAGACGGGTCCTATGGCTACACCTTC

J: TRBJ2-7
size: NA
V: TRBV7-2
D: TRBD1
CDR3: CASSTGQGRPPRAYEQYF
DNA: TGTGCCAGCAGCACGGGACAGGGACGGCCTCCAAGAGCCTACGAGCAGTACTTC

J: TRBJ1-2
size: NA
V: TRBV20-1
D: NA
CDR3: CSASVSFGGNYGCTF
DNA: TGCAGTGCTTCCGTGAGCTTTGGGGGAAACTATGGCTGCACCTTC

J: TRBJ2-5
size: many
V: TRBV2
D: NA
CDR3: CASTEGPWAQYF
DNA: TGTGCCAGCACCGAGGGGCCGTGGGCCCAGTACTTC

J: TRBJ2-1
size: many
V: TRBV4-2
D: TRBD1
CDR3: CASSQGQGVDEQFF
DNA: TGTGCCAGCAGCCAAGGACAGGGAGTCGATGAGCAGTTCTTC

J: TRBJ1-5
size: once
V: TRBV19
D: NA
CDR3: CASSISLTVGGNQPQHF
DNA: TGTGCCAGTAGTATAAGCCTCACCGTGGGTGGCAATCAGCCCCAGCATTTT

J: TRBJ2-7
size: NA
V: TRBV7-8
D: TRBD2
CDR3: CASSLVGGGGLYEQYF
DNA: TGTGCCAGCAGCTTAGTGGGCGGCGGGGGGCTGTACGAGCAGTACTTC

J: TRBJ1-1
size: NA
V: TRBV6-1
D: NA
CDR3: CASTFDLGNTEAFF
DNA: TGTGCCAGCACCTTCGACCTGGGGAACACTGAAGCTTTCTTT

J: TRBJ2-7
size: many
V: TRBV6-2/TRBV6-3
D: NA
CDR3: CASSYSRDSYEQYF
DNA: TGTGCCAGCAGTTACTCGCGGGACTCCTACGAGCAGTACTTC

J: TRBJ2-7
size: NA
V: TRBV20-1
D: NA
CDR3: CSAAREYEQYF
DNA: TGCAGTGCAGCCAGGGAATACGAGCAGTACTTC

J: TRBJ2-7
size: NA
V: TRBV6-6
D: NA
CDR3: CASSLGSLGAYEQYF
DNA: TGTGCCAGCTCACTAGGGTCCCTCGGGGCCTACGAGCAGTACTTC

J: TRBJ2-1
size: NA
V: TRBV9
D: NA
CDR3: CASSVDTGLGNEQFF
DNA: TGTGCCAGCAGCGTAGACACAGGGCTGGGTAATGAGCAGTTCTTC

J: TRBJ2-5
size: many
V: TRBV5-1
D: TRBD2
CDR3: CASSLSGGNQETQYF
DNA: TGCGCCAGCAGCCTTAGCGGGGGGAACCAAGAGACCCAGTACTTC

J: TRBJ2-1
size: many
V: TRBV21-1
D: NA
CDR3: CASSNWPSGGLNEQFF
DNA: TGTGCCAGCAGCAACTGGCCTAGCGGGGGGCTCAATGAGCAGTTCTTC

J: TRBJ2-1
size: many
V: TRBV12-5
D: TRBD1
CDR3: CASGPGQGANEQFF
DNA: TGTGCTAGTGGTCCCGGACAGGGGGCGAATGAGCAGTTCTTC